Listed here is a single T cell receptor beta chain. Sequencing was performed with immunoSEQ multiplex PCR; in TCRdb, only in-frame clones are kept and a portion is missing. This sample has under 300,000 clones; around 90% occur once, and the top ten carry under 2.5%. The sample belongs to a study of blood T cell repertoires in COVID-19. CDR3 length: 13 residues. Trimming removed 6 bases from V and 6 bases from J; junction bases left unmatched: 5. Germline V gene lookup returns CDR1 MNHEY and CDR2 SMNVEV (reference sequence). The specimen sequenced was PBMCs or T cells enriched from blood (not recorded which). The clonotype was recovered from a woman aged 18 to 35 who had recovered from COVID-19. This chain uses TRBV27 with TRBJ1-2; 9 nucleotides align to TRBD1. The CDR3: CASRGGDRDGYTF. CDR3 coding DNA: TGTGCCAGCAGGGGAGGGGACAGGGATGGCTACACCTTC.